This T cell receptor beta chain was sequenced for a study of Graves' ophthalmopathy and Graves' hyperthyroidism. Study-wide results and limits: Both an approximately 70% sensitivity and a roughly 72% specificity characterized the model's predictions of ophthalmopathy progression.

The CDR3 is made up of 16 amino acids. J lost 2 bases, V lost 1 base, and 4 bases had no gene match. Germline lookup yields CDR1 LNHNV and CDR2 YYDKDF (reference sequence). About this clonotype itself: Its specificity is unknown.

RNA transcripts were the template, and TCR beta CDR3 regions were amplified from them. RT-PCR in the first round used HTBI primers; a second-round multiplex PCR followed. TCRdb reprocessed the multiplex PCR reads with MiXCR, giving one entry per CDR3 protein. The table shows approximately 640,000 distinct CDR3 sequences, with more than 40% occurring only once. The material sequenced was peripheral blood. The receptor's source is an adult man with Graves' ophthalmopathy. The chain joins TRBV15 to TRBJ2-7; 11 nucleotides agree with TRBD2. The CDR3 DNA reads as TGTGCCACCAGCAGAGGGCCGGGACTAGCGGCCTACGAGCAGTACTTC. It is translated as CATSRGPGLAAYEQYF. The full variable domain, with the rest looked up from reference TRBV15 and TRBJ2-7, is DAMVIQNPRYQVTQFGKPVTLSCSQTLNHNVMYWYQQKSSQAPKLLFHYYDKDFNNEADTPDNFQSRRPNTSFCFLDIRSPGLGDTAMYLCATSRGPGLAAYEQYFGPGTRLTVT.